The 13 T cell receptor beta chains given below trace back to one sample, sequenced in a study of blood T cell repertoires in COVID-19. Profiling relied on immunoSEQ multiplex PCR, and the TCRdb table lists in-frame clones only, not all of them. The sample shows roughly 220,000 clones, roughly 84% of them seen only once. The sequenced material came from peripheral blood. All receptors come from a man between 25 and 39 years old with active or convalescent COVID-19.

The V gene is TRBV20-1, the J gene TRBJ1-6; D uncertain. V lost 3 bases and J 0 bases, leaving 12 bases between the germline ends. Germline values: CDR1 DFQATT, CDR2 SNEGSKA (reference sequence). CDR3 length: 16 amino acids. The CDR3 DNA reads TGCAGTGCTAGTGTCAGTAGGAGCTCCTATAATTCACCCCTCCACTTT. Its protein product is CSASVSRSSYNSPLHF.

V and J are TRBV7-2 and TRBJ1-3; D not resolved. The CDR3 sequence is 14 residues long. The germline V gene has CDR1 SGHTA and CDR2 FQGNSA. Trimming took 0 bases from V and 6 from J, leaving 9 bases between them. CDR3 region: CASSLAEGSNTIYF. The CDR3 nucleotides read TGTGCCAGCAGCTTAGCTGAGGGATCAAACACCATATATTTT.

The V and J genes are TRBV6-4 and TRBJ1-5, with a tentative D call TRBD1 (6 bases). Trimming removed 7 bases at V and 3 bases at J, with 13 bases between. CDR1 MRHNA and CDR2 SNTAGT come from the germline V gene. The CDR3 consists of 14 residues. The CDR3, as DNA: TGTGCCAGCATGAGAGGGGGTTACAATCAGCCCCAGCATTTT. The encoded protein is CASMRGGYNQPQHF.

This clone occurred a few times. The rearrangement uses TRBV6-5 and TRBJ1-4; 9 positions agree with TRBD1. This CDR3 contains 15 residues. Germline-derived CDR1 and CDR2 are MNHEY and SVGAGI. J lost 7 bases, V lost 2 bases, and 5 bases had no gene match. CDR3 amino acids: CASSYGTGRSEKLFF. In DNA form, the CDR3 reads TGTGCCAGCAGTTACGGGACAGGGCGAAGTGAAAAACTGTTTTTT.

This chain connects TRBV11-2 to TRBJ2-5; 8 bases fit TRBD1. The CDR3 covers 15 residues. The V and J ends lost 6 bases and 6 bases, in that order; junction bases with no gene match: 12. Germline V gene data show CDR1 as SGHAT and CDR2 as FQNNGV. The CDR3 DNA sequence: TGTGCCAGCAGTCCCGTATTCCAGGGGGCGCAGACCCAGTACTTC. Translating gives CASSPVFQGAQTQYF.

This chain connects TRBV7-9 to TRBJ1-2; the match to TRBD1 covers 9 bases. Trimming at V came to 4 bases and at J to 3 bases, leaving 6 bases not matched to a gene. Germline loops: CDR1 SEHNR, CDR2 FQNEAQ (reference sequence). There are 15 residues in the CDR3. CDR3 coding DNA: TGTGCCAGCAGCTCTTGGCGGGACAGGGACTATGGCTACACCTTC. Translation gives CASSSWRDRDYGYTF.

The rearrangement joins TRBV27 to TRBJ1-3, with a tentative D call TRBD1 (6 bases). CDR3 length: 16 residues. Deletions cut 7 bases from V and 0 bases from J, with 16 bases between. Germline loops: CDR1 MNHEY, CDR2 SMNVEV (reference sequence). DNA for the CDR3: TGTGCCAGCACCAAAGGGGGACCCAGCTCTGGAAACACCATATATTTT. Translating it yields CASTKGGPSSGNTIYF.

This chain's CDR3 is CASSILAGVSYNEQFF. The CDR3 DNA reads as TGTGCCAGCAGTATACTAGCGGGAGTTTCCTACAATGAGCAGTTCTTC. The V gene is TRBV28, the J gene TRBJ2-1; 11 bases agree with TRBD2. This CDR3 spans 16 amino acids. V lost 5 bases and J lost 1; bases outside the gene matches: 4. Germline V gene lookup returns CDR1 MDHEN and CDR2 SYDVKM.

The chain uses TRBV7-9 and TRBJ2-2; 8 bases agree with TRBD1. Germline CDR1 SEHNR, CDR2 FQNEAQ (reference sequence). Trimming at V came to 2 bases and at J to 5 bases, leaving 4 bases not matched to a gene. CDR3 length: 15 residues. Here the CDR3 DNA reads TGTGCCAGCAGCTTAACCCAGGGGGCGACCGGGGAGCTGTTTTTT. Amino acids: CASSLTQGATGELFF.

The V gene is TRBV7-3, the J gene TRBJ1-6; D gene ambiguous. Germline V gene lookup returns CDR1 SGHTA and CDR2 FQGTGA. Trimming removed 5 bases from V and 10 bases from J, with 12 bases in between. The CDR3 is 13 residues long. The CDR3 DNA follows: TGTGCCAGCAGCCGAGGGAAGGGCTCACCCCTCCACTTT. Its translation: CASSRGKGSPLHF.

The chain recombines TRBV27 with TRBJ1-5; possibly TRBD1 for D (5 bases). Trimming pared 5 bases from V and 6 bases from J, leaving 14 bases between. Germline CDR1 reads MNHEY; CDR2 reads SMNVEV (reference sequence). CDR3 length: 14 residues. The CDR3 protein is CASSPGGTAQPQHF. The CDR3 coding sequence is TGTGCCAGCAGTCCGGGGGGGACGGCTCAGCCCCAGCATTTT.

A single count supports this clone. This chain connects TRBV19 to TRBJ2-2; D is uncertain. Trimming left V 11 bases short and J 1 base short, with 11 bases between. Germline CDR1 and CDR2: LNHDA and SQIVND (reference sequence). This CDR3 is 13 amino acids long. The CDR3 sequence: CAGLARNTGELFF. CDR3 in DNA: TGTGCCGGTCTCGCGAGGAACACCGGGGAGCTGTTTTTT.

The rearrangement links TRBV27 to TRBJ1-4; 9 bases match TRBD1. Germline trimming cut 5 bases from V and 8 bases from J; bases unmatched to any gene: 9. The CDR3 covers 15 residues. Germline CDR1 is MNHEY and CDR2 is SMNVEV (reference sequence). The CDR3 is CASSRAGTGREKLFF. In nucleotides, the CDR3 is TGTGCCAGCAGTCGTGCCGGGACAGGGAGAGAAAAACTGTTTTTT.